The clone carrying this T cell receptor (beta chain) was counted many times. Its antigen is unknown. TCRbeta library construction was performed incorporating unique molecular identifiers. Via MiXCR, TCRdb re-called the PCR reads, giving one row per CDR3 protein. The table records over 450,000 distinct CDR3 sequences, over 9.5% of them present only once. This sample was included in a study of T-cell reconstitution after alpha-beta-depleted transplantation in children. V shed 1 base and J shed 0 bases, with 7 bases lying between them. Germline assignment: CDR1 DFQATT and CDR2 SNEGSKA (reference sequence). The CDR3 extends over 13 amino acids. Study-level points and caveats: After one year, T-cell counts and TCRbeta diversity mostly came from new T cells. Approximately two months post-transplant, alpha-beta T cells reportedly originated from several hundred expanded graft clones.

The chain is built from TRBV20-1 and TRBJ2-7, with no clear D. The sample consisted of PBMCs, taken before TCRalphabeta/CD19-depleted stem cell transplant. The receptor comes from a child under 10 years old with inherited bone marrow failure, due to receive a stem cell transplant. The CDR3 DNA reads as TGCAGTGCTAGAGTGCTGAGCTCCTACGAGCAGTACTTC. It codes for CSARVLSSYEQYF.